This T cell receptor beta chain appears in the sequencing data of a study of blood T cell repertoires in COVID-19 (dated by TCRdb to the early 2020s). For the study in its entirety: Samples covering the acute and convalescent phases of COVID-19 were provided by collaborators in the United States, Italy and Spain. The prospective study material was composed of cDNA or gDNA derived from T cells, B-cell-depleted T cells, or PBMCs. Deeply sampled blood TCRbeta repertoires from subjects exposed to, actively infected with, or recovered from COVID-19 were included in the dataset. The repertoires were released in a freely available public database intended as a resource for research on the immune response to SARS-CoV-2. The samples were drawn from two sources: the first 160 participants of the ongoing ImmuneRACE study, and 950 to 1,500 subjects contributed by 6 global collaborators. The sample metadata nearly always contained a de-identified subject ID, COVID-19 status, age in years and sex. HLA class I and class II types, where available, came from metadata supplied by the sample provider rather than from assay-based typing.

The paper's findings and limits, for the study overall: The quantity of clinical and demographic metadata differed by source and by participant and was supplied without curation.

The CDR3 runs 15 amino acids, cysteine and phenylalanine included. This entry keeps only the CDR3 DNA: 45 bases, framed from base 1. From a lookup of the germline V gene (reference sequence), CDR1 and CDR2 are LGHDT and YNNKEL. The V and J ends are trimmed by 4 bases and 5 bases, leaving 14 bases between them. Comment on this clone: Its target antigen remains unknown. Base-call qualities are not available, and no considerably larger clone is one nucleotide away.

TCRbeta CDR3 regions were amplified from genomic DNA using the immunoSEQ Assay, a bias-controlled multiplex PCR. The paper's data handling went like this. Nucleated cell counts per sample were estimated from amplification of reference gene primers within the assay. To quantify the absolute abundance of each unique TCRbeta CDR3 rearrangement, sequence reads were collapsed and filtered. For each sample, productive Simpson clonality was calculated as the square root of Simpson's diversity index over productive rearrangements. What TCRdb holds here is the immuneACCESS table cut down to in-frame rearrangements. Part of the clones is not present; checked against another copy, under half of the missing clones reflect an unresolved V gene, and the others are unexplained. Clone size and the V and J calls come from that table; the DNA yielded D and trimming. Present in this sample are more than 150,000 clones, more than 65% of which were seen just once. The ten biggest clones cover around 9.8% of the sample.

Collaborating institutions collected whole blood in K2EDTA tubes following their own protocols. Collaborator samples were shipped for TCRbeta analysis as frozen whole blood, isolated PBMCs, or DNA extracted from either sample type. Sequences were obtained from peripheral blood. The V gene is TRBV3-1 (or the pseudogene TRBV3-2) and the J gene is TRBJ2-2, with TRBD1 as a weak D call on 5 bases. This TCR was sampled from a woman in her 50s with acute or convalescent COVID-19. The DNA reads as follows: TGTGCCAGCAGCCCCGCTGCAGGGCCGACCGGGGAGCTGTTTTTT. This sequence encodes CASSPAAGPTGELFF.